The rows below give T cell receptor beta chains drawn from one sample of a study of shared clonotypes between healthy human individuals. The method was immunoSEQ multiplex PCR; TCRdb's version includes in-frame clones alone and lacks a portion of them. The data contain millions of clones, 93% of them singletons. What was sequenced was naive CD4+ T cells from PBMCs. Every receptor here comes from a man between 18 and 35 years old in good health. Some clones in this sample may be carry-over from other donors' samples. Both conserved end residues are part of each CDR3. A D gene is named only where the DNA matches it firmly. Clone size is shown for a subset of rows, as once, few, many or a class of expanded clone.

d_call: -
j_call: TRBJ1-1
v_call: TRBV7-2
clone_size: -
cdr3_length: 15
cdr3_aa: CASSSLAVGNTEAFF
cdr3_nt: TGTGCCAGCAGCTCCCTCGCGGTAGGGAACACTGAAGCTTTCTTT

d_call: TRBD1
j_call: TRBJ1-5
v_call: TRBV27
clone_size: once
cdr3_length: 16
cdr3_aa: CASSLRGQYSNQPQHF
cdr3_nt: TGTGCCAGCAGTTTAAGGGGGCAGTATAGCAATCAGCCCCAGCATTTT

d_call: TRBD1
j_call: TRBJ1-5
v_call: TRBV7-9
clone_size: -
cdr3_length: 14
cdr3_aa: CASTGTGSNQPQHF
cdr3_nt: TGTGCCAGCACCGGGACAGGGAGCAATCAGCCCCAGCATTTT

d_call: -
j_call: TRBJ2-5
v_call: TRBV6-5
clone_size: -
cdr3_length: 11
cdr3_aa: CASSIGRDQYF
cdr3_nt: TGTGCCAGCAGTATCGGCCGAGACCAGTACTTC

d_call: TRBD2
j_call: TRBJ2-1
v_call: TRBV11-3
clone_size: -
cdr3_length: 17
cdr3_aa: CASSSGLGTSGLGEQFF
cdr3_nt: TGTGCCAGCAGCTCGGGGCTTGGGACTAGTGGTTTAGGCGAGCAGTTCTTC

d_call: -
j_call: TRBJ2-1
v_call: TRBV4-1
clone_size: -
cdr3_length: 13
cdr3_aa: CASSQTQGYEQFF
cdr3_nt: TGCGCCAGCAGCCAAACCCAGGGGTATGAGCAGTTCTTC

d_call: TRBD1
j_call: TRBJ1-3
v_call: TRBV18
clone_size: -
cdr3_length: 14
cdr3_aa: CASSPRDSGNTIYF
cdr3_nt: TGTGCCAGCTCACCGAGGGACAGTGGAAACACCATATATTTT

d_call: -
j_call: TRBJ1-4
v_call: TRBV28
clone_size: -
cdr3_length: 13
cdr3_aa: CASSRGGDEKLFF
cdr3_nt: TGTGCCAGCAGCCGCGGGGGGGATGAAAAACTGTTTTTT

d_call: -
j_call: TRBJ2-3
v_call: TRBV7-2
clone_size: -
cdr3_length: 13
cdr3_aa: CASSSQMSDTQYF
cdr3_nt: TGTGCCAGCAGCTCACAAATGTCGGATACGCAGTATTTT

d_call: -
j_call: TRBJ2-7
v_call: TRBV5-1
clone_size: -
cdr3_length: 14
cdr3_aa: CASSLGSLGYEQYF
cdr3_nt: TGCGCCAGCAGCTTGGGGAGTCTCGGCTACGAGCAGTACTTC

d_call: -
j_call: TRBJ2-2
v_call: TRBV29-1
clone_size: -
cdr3_length: 14
cdr3_aa: CSVQGGINTGELFF
cdr3_nt: TGCAGCGTACAGGGCGGGATTAACACCGGGGAGCTGTTTTTT

d_call: -
j_call: TRBJ2-7
v_call: TRBV28
clone_size: once
cdr3_length: 13
cdr3_aa: CASSLSWGSEQYF
cdr3_nt: TGTGCCAGCAGTTTATCTTGGGGCTCCGAGCAGTACTTC

d_call: -
j_call: TRBJ1-1
v_call: TRBV9
clone_size: -
cdr3_length: 18
cdr3_aa: CASSVASGRGEGDAEAFF
cdr3_nt: TGTGCCAGCAGCGTAGCTTCAGGGAGGGGAGAGGGGGACGCTGAAGCTTTCTTT

d_call: -
j_call: TRBJ1-5
v_call: TRBV4-1
clone_size: -
cdr3_length: 16
cdr3_aa: CASSQVGWDSNQPQHF
cdr3_nt: TGCGCCAGCAGCCAAGTGGGGTGGGATAGCAATCAGCCCCAGCATTTT

d_call: -
j_call: TRBJ2-3
v_call: TRBV18
clone_size: -
cdr3_length: 13
cdr3_aa: CASSAPSTDTQYF
cdr3_nt: TGTGCCAGCTCGGCACCTAGCACAGATACGCAGTATTTT

d_call: TRBD1
j_call: TRBJ1-1
v_call: TRBV18
clone_size: -
cdr3_length: 13
cdr3_aa: CASSQTGSTEAFF
cdr3_nt: TGTGCCAGCTCACAGACAGGGTCCACTGAAGCTTTCTTT

d_call: -
j_call: TRBJ2-5
v_call: TRBV7-8
clone_size: -
cdr3_length: 14
cdr3_aa: CASSPRDVNWTQYF
cdr3_nt: TGTGCCAGCAGCCCACGGGACGTAAACTGGACCCAGTACTTC

d_call: -
j_call: TRBJ1-2
v_call: TRBV6-1
clone_size: -
cdr3_length: 13
cdr3_aa: CASSGAFSGGYTF
cdr3_nt: TGTGCCAGCAGTGGAGCCTTCTCGGGTGGCTACACCTTC

d_call: -
j_call: TRBJ2-2
v_call: TRBV2
clone_size: -
cdr3_length: 13
cdr3_aa: CASQRANTGELFF
cdr3_nt: TGTGCCAGCCAGCGGGCGAACACCGGGGAGCTGTTTTTT

d_call: TRBD1
j_call: TRBJ1-1
v_call: TRBV29-1
clone_size: -
cdr3_length: 17
cdr3_aa: CSVEGEAGGGKNTEAFF
cdr3_nt: TGCAGCGTTGAAGGAGAGGCAGGGGGCGGAAAGAACACTGAAGCTTTCTTT

d_call: TRBD1
j_call: TRBJ2-4
v_call: TRBV19
clone_size: -
cdr3_length: 15
cdr3_aa: CASSIGQGTKNIQYF
cdr3_nt: TGTGCCAGTAGTATAGGACAGGGTACCAAAAACATTCAGTACTTC

d_call: -
j_call: TRBJ2-7
v_call: TRBV12-5
clone_size: -
cdr3_length: 16
cdr3_aa: CASGPPWAVGSYEQYF
cdr3_nt: TGTGCTAGTGGGCCCCCCTGGGCGGTCGGATCCTACGAGCAGTACTTC

d_call: -
j_call: TRBJ1-1
v_call: TRBV28
clone_size: -
cdr3_length: 13
cdr3_aa: CASSFIVDTEAFF
cdr3_nt: TGTGCCAGCAGTTTCATAGTAGACACTGAAGCTTTCTTT

d_call: TRBD2
j_call: TRBJ2-7
v_call: TRBV19
clone_size: once
cdr3_length: 14
cdr3_aa: CASSRTSGAYEQYF
cdr3_nt: TGTGCCAGTAGTCGGACTAGCGGAGCCTACGAGCAGTACTTC

d_call: TRBD2
j_call: TRBJ2-5
v_call: TRBV4-1
clone_size: -
cdr3_length: 17
cdr3_aa: CASSQASGRASVETQYF
cdr3_nt: TGCGCCAGCAGCCAAGCTAGCGGGAGGGCATCGGTGGAGACCCAGTACTTC

d_call: -
j_call: TRBJ2-1
v_call: TRBV7-2
clone_size: -
cdr3_length: 17
cdr3_aa: CASSLGFAVSSYNEQFF
cdr3_nt: TGTGCCAGCAGCTTGGGCTTTGCGGTGAGCTCCTACAATGAGCAGTTCTTC

d_call: TRBD1
j_call: TRBJ2-7
v_call: TRBV18
clone_size: -
cdr3_length: 15
cdr3_aa: CASSPQGQSSYEQYF
cdr3_nt: TGTGCCAGCTCACCCCAGGGACAGAGCTCCTACGAGCAGTACTTC

d_call: -
j_call: TRBJ1-1
v_call: TRBV7-2
clone_size: -
cdr3_length: 13
cdr3_aa: CASSYSPGTEAFF
cdr3_nt: TGTGCCAGCAGCTACAGTCCGGGCACTGAAGCTTTCTTT

d_call: -
j_call: TRBJ2-7
v_call: TRBV28
clone_size: -
cdr3_length: 13
cdr3_aa: CASTPDGSYEQYF
cdr3_nt: TGTGCCAGCACCCCGGATGGAAGCTACGAGCAGTACTTC

d_call: -
j_call: TRBJ2-3
v_call: TRBV19
clone_size: once
cdr3_length: 14
cdr3_aa: CASSMGSATDTQYF
cdr3_nt: TGTGCCAGTAGTATGGGTTCCGCCACAGATACGCAGTATTTT

d_call: -
j_call: TRBJ1-2
v_call: TRBV5-8
clone_size: -
cdr3_length: 16
cdr3_aa: CASSLNVDWQNYGYTF
cdr3_nt: TGTGCCAGCAGCTTGAACGTCGATTGGCAGAACTATGGCTACACCTTC

d_call: -
j_call: TRBJ1-4
v_call: TRBV7-6
clone_size: -
cdr3_length: 15
cdr3_aa: CASSKQGTTNEKLFF
cdr3_nt: TGTGCCAGCAGCAAACAGGGCACCACTAATGAAAAACTGTTTTTT

d_call: -
j_call: TRBJ2-3
v_call: TRBV7-9
clone_size: -
cdr3_length: 14
cdr3_aa: CASTTQGHTDTQYF
cdr3_nt: TGTGCCAGCACGACACAGGGCCACACAGATACGCAGTATTTT

d_call: -
j_call: TRBJ1-3
v_call: TRBV2
clone_size: -
cdr3_length: 15
cdr3_aa: CASSEDWGGRNTIYF
cdr3_nt: TGTGCCAGCAGTGAAGATTGGGGGGGACGAAACACCATATATTTT

d_call: -
j_call: TRBJ1-2
v_call: TRBV7-9
clone_size: -
cdr3_length: 14
cdr3_aa: CASSLSGLNYGYTF
cdr3_nt: TGTGCCAGCAGCTTATCCGGGCTTAACTATGGCTACACCTTC

d_call: -
j_call: TRBJ2-7
v_call: TRBV5-1
clone_size: -
cdr3_length: 17
cdr3_aa: CASSSYPAGTLHYEQYF
cdr3_nt: TGCGCCAGCAGCTCGTACCCTGCCGGGACCCTTCACTACGAGCAGTACTTC